The rows below give T cell receptor beta chains drawn from one sample of a study of T-cell reconstitution after alpha-beta-depleted transplantation in children. From the PCR reads, TCRdb called clonotypes with MiXCR, one entry per CDR3 protein. Here the sample spans roughly 790,000 distinct CDR3 sequences, about 15% being singletons. The sequenced sample was PBMCs, mostly from graft donor cells, obtained 360 days after TCRalphabeta/CD19-depleted stem cell transplant. The receptors derive from a male patient younger than 18 who had a stem cell transplant for acute lymphoblastic leukemia, so the T cells may come from the graft donor. The CDR3 runs from the conserved cysteine through the conserved F or W. The D gene is left open where the match is weak. Some rows mark clone size as missing; the rest say once, few, many or name a class of expanded clone.

J gene	V gene	clone size	D gene	CDR3 protein	CDR3 DNA
TRBJ2-7	TRBV4-1	-	TRBD1	CASSQDGTASYEQYF	TGCGCCAGCAGCCAAGACGGGACAGCCTCCTACGAGCAGTACTTC
TRBJ2-2	TRBV4-1	-	TRBD1	CASSRGRGQKNTGELFF	TGCGCCAGCAGCCGCGGAAGGGGACAGAAGAACACCGGGGAGCTGTTTTTT
TRBJ2-1	TRBV6-5	few	-	CASSYLQRSYNEQFF	TGTGCCAGCAGTTACTTGCAGAGATCCTACAATGAGCAGTTCTTC
TRBJ2-1	TRBV27	-	-	CASSFKSSGTGIYNEQFF	TGTGCCAGCAGTTTCAAATCTAGCGGGACAGGTATTTACAATGAGCAGTTCTTC
TRBJ2-1	TRBV6-1	few	TRBD2	CASNEVLAGGNEQFF	TGTGCCAGCAACGAGGTACTAGCGGGAGGCAATGAGCAGTTCTTC
TRBJ2-1	TRBV10-3	-	TRBD2	CAISEFVGGRPNEQFF	TGTGCCATCAGTGAGTTTGTCGGCGGGAGGCCCAATGAGCAGTTCTTC
TRBJ2-2	TRBV5-1	few	TRBD2	CASSLVPSGYTGELFF	TGCGCCAGCAGCTTGGTTCCTAGCGGCTACACCGGGGAGCTGTTTTTT
TRBJ2-7	TRBV6-1	few	TRBD2	CASSEISGSYEQYF	TGTGCCAGCAGTGAAATTAGCGGGAGCTACGAGCAGTACTTC
TRBJ2-1	TRBV19	-	TRBD2	CASSATSGRAMLDEQFF	TGTGCCAGTAGTGCGACTAGCGGGAGGGCCATGTTGGATGAGCAGTTCTTC
TRBJ2-1	TRBV19	-	-	CASSMPVGNNEQFF	TGTGCCAGTAGTATGCCTGTTGGGAACAATGAGCAGTTCTTC
TRBJ2-1	TRBV4-2	-	TRBD2	CASSHPREGSYNEQFF	TGTGCCAGCAGCCATCCCCGGGAGGGCTCCTACAATGAGCAGTTCTTC
TRBJ2-7	TRBV6-2/TRBV6-3	-	-	CASRTIPRELRMYEQYF	TGTGCCAGCAGGACCATTCCACGGGAGCTGAGGATGTACGAGCAGTACTTC
TRBJ1-2	TRBV12-3/TRBV12-4	-	-	CASSTIHGYTF	TGTGCCAGCAGTACTATCCATGGCTACACCTTC
TRBJ2-1	TRBV3-1	few	-	CASSCETSPSYNEQFF	TGTGCCAGCAGCTGTGAGACTTCCCCCTCCTACAATGAGCAGTTCTTC
TRBJ2-2	TRBV18	-	-	CASSPLDAGELFF	TGTGCCAGCTCACCATTGGACGCCGGGGAGCTGTTTTTT
TRBJ2-7	TRBV5-1	-	-	CASSLRQGWNYEQYF	TGCGCCAGCAGCCTGAGGCAGGGGTGGAACTACGAGCAGTACTTC
TRBJ1-1	TRBV7-4	few	-	CASSLVGMGLNGEANRYTEAFF	TGTGCCAGCAGCTTAGTAGGAATGGGACTAAATGGGGAGGCGAACAGGTACACTGAAGCTTTCTTT
TRBJ1-6	TRBV12-3/TRBV12-4	many	TRBD1	CASSRQGNSPLHF	TGTGCCAGCAGTAGACAGGGTAACTCACCCCTCCACTTT
TRBJ2-1	TRBV11-1	few	-	CASSLDSDDGEQFF	TGTGCCAGCAGCTTAGATAGTGACGACGGTGAGCAGTTCTTC
TRBJ2-5	TRBV15	-	-	CATSRDHPRETQYF	TGTGCCACCAGCAGAGATCACCCCCGGGAGACCCAGTACTTC
TRBJ2-2	TRBV24-1	-	-	CATSDPSGTAGPMNTGELFF	TGTGCCACCAGTGACCCCTCCGGGACAGCGGGCCCCATGAACACCGGGGAGCTGTTTTTT
TRBJ2-7	TRBV28	few	-	CASSLISSANYEQYF	TGTGCCAGCAGTTTAATTTCCAGCGCCAACTACGAGCAGTACTTC
TRBJ1-1	TRBV20-1	few	-	CSARLLGSTEAFF	TGCAGTGCTAGACTCCTAGGGAGCACTGAAGCTTTCTTT
TRBJ2-7	TRBV3-1	few	-	CASSQEGRRTTNSYEQYF	TGTGCCAGCAGCCAAGAAGGGCGGAGGACTACGAACTCCTACGAGCAGTACTTC
TRBJ2-3	TRBV7-6	-	TRBD2	CASSSWTSGRRNTQYF	TGTGCCAGCAGCTCATGGACTAGCGGGAGGAGAAATACGCAGTATTTT
TRBJ2-1	TRBV20-1	-	-	CSGFGNSYNEQFF	TGCAGTGGGTTCGGAAACTCCTACAATGAGCAGTTCTTC
TRBJ2-4	TRBV29-1	few	-	CSVLDPGRAKNIQYF	TGCAGCGTCCTCGACCCGGGCCGGGCCAAAAACATTCAGTACTTC
TRBJ1-3	TRBV10-3	-	-	CAISESGTTRGNTIYF	TGTGCCATCAGTGAGTCTGGGACAACACGCGGAAACACCATATATTTT
TRBJ2-7	TRBV3-1	-	TRBD2	CASSQDLNQAGGPYEQYF	TGTGCCAGCAGCCAAGATTTAAATCAGGCGGGAGGCCCCTACGAGCAGTACTTC
TRBJ2-1	TRBV5-8	-	TRBD1	CASSLEGAAFNEQFF	TGTGCCAGCAGCTTGGAGGGGGCAGCTTTCAATGAGCAGTTCTTC
TRBJ2-7	TRBV29-1	many	TRBD1	CSVGTESSYEQYF	TGCAGCGTCGGGACAGAGAGCTCCTACGAGCAGTACTTC
TRBJ1-2	TRBV4-1	-	TRBD1	CASRRLTGQATLSNGYTF	TGCGCCAGCAGGCGCCTCACCGGACAGGCGACCTTATCTAATGGCTACACCTTC
TRBJ2-5	TRBV4-2	-	-	CASSRLGLRTETQYF	TGTGCCAGCAGCCGACTGGGACTCCGGACGGAGACCCAGTACTTC
TRBJ2-5	TRBV6-1	-	TRBD2	CASSPGLAGVQTQYF	TGTGCCAGCAGTCCCGGACTAGCGGGAGTGCAGACCCAGTACTTC
TRBJ1-2	TRBV5-1	few	-	CASSLGDSRPYGYTF	TGCGCCAGCAGCTTGGGTGACTCGAGACCCTATGGCTACACCTTC
TRBJ2-1	TRBV5-1	many	-	CASSLLRDNNEQFF	TGCGCCAGCAGCTTGTTGCGGGACAACAATGAGCAGTTCTTC
TRBJ1-1	TRBV28	many	-	CASIGGTEAFF	TGTGCCAGCATCGGGGGCACTGAAGCTTTCTTT
TRBJ1-2	TRBV7-6	few	TRBD1	CASSLAPGQGQGNPNYGYTF	TGTGCCAGCAGCTTAGCGCCCGGACAGGGACAGGGGAACCCTAACTATGGCTACACCTTC
TRBJ2-5	TRBV7-9	-	-	CASSSAEETQYF	TGTGCCAGCAGCTCGGCGGAGGAGACCCAGTACTTC
TRBJ2-3	TRBV6-5	-	-	CASSYGDYLTDTQYF	TGTGCCAGCAGTTACGGTGACTATCTCACAGATACGCAGTATTTT
TRBJ2-3	TRBV9	few	-	CASSYDSIDTQYF	TGTGCCAGCAGCTATGACTCCATAGATACGCAGTATTTT
TRBJ2-7	TRBV7-9	few	TRBD2	CASSSFGRETFYEQYF	TGTGCCAGCAGCTCTTTCGGGCGGGAGACCTTCTACGAGCAGTACTTC
TRBJ2-2	TRBV10-3	-	TRBD2	CAISAGRGLAGTGELFF	TGTGCCATCAGTGCCGGACGGGGACTAGCGGGCACCGGGGAGCTGTTTTTT
TRBJ2-7	TRBV2	few	TRBD2	CASCRLAGVYEQYF	TGTGCCAGCTGTCGCCTAGCGGGAGTCTACGAGCAGTACTTC
TRBJ2-6	TRBV30	-	TRBD1	CAWARGQDLTF	TGTGCCTGGGCGAGGGGGCAGGACCTGACTTTC